This T cell receptor (beta chain) stems from a study of identical twins. TCRdb itself ran the 5' RACE reads through MiXCR, one entry per CDR3 protein. Altogether a few hundred thousand distinct CDR3 sequences are present, 13% to 15% being singletons, with the ten largest covering roughly 0.46%. In its sample, this clonotype was seen a few times. This sample also belongs to another study, concerning yellow fever vaccine responses in identical twins.

This receptor was obtained from a woman younger than 35 in good health. Sequenced material: CD4+ T cells sorted from blood.

The CDR3 sequence is CASSLGDRRLNTEAFF. CDR3 in DNA: TGTGCCAGCAGCTTAGGGGACCGACGGCTGAACACTGAAGCTTTCTTT. The rearrangement uses TRBV7-2 and TRBJ1-1; perhaps TRBD1 as D (5 bases). V dropped 1 base and J dropped 0 bases, with 12 bases sitting between them. This CDR3 contains 16 residues. Looked up from germline, CDR1 is SGHTA and CDR2 is FQGNSA.